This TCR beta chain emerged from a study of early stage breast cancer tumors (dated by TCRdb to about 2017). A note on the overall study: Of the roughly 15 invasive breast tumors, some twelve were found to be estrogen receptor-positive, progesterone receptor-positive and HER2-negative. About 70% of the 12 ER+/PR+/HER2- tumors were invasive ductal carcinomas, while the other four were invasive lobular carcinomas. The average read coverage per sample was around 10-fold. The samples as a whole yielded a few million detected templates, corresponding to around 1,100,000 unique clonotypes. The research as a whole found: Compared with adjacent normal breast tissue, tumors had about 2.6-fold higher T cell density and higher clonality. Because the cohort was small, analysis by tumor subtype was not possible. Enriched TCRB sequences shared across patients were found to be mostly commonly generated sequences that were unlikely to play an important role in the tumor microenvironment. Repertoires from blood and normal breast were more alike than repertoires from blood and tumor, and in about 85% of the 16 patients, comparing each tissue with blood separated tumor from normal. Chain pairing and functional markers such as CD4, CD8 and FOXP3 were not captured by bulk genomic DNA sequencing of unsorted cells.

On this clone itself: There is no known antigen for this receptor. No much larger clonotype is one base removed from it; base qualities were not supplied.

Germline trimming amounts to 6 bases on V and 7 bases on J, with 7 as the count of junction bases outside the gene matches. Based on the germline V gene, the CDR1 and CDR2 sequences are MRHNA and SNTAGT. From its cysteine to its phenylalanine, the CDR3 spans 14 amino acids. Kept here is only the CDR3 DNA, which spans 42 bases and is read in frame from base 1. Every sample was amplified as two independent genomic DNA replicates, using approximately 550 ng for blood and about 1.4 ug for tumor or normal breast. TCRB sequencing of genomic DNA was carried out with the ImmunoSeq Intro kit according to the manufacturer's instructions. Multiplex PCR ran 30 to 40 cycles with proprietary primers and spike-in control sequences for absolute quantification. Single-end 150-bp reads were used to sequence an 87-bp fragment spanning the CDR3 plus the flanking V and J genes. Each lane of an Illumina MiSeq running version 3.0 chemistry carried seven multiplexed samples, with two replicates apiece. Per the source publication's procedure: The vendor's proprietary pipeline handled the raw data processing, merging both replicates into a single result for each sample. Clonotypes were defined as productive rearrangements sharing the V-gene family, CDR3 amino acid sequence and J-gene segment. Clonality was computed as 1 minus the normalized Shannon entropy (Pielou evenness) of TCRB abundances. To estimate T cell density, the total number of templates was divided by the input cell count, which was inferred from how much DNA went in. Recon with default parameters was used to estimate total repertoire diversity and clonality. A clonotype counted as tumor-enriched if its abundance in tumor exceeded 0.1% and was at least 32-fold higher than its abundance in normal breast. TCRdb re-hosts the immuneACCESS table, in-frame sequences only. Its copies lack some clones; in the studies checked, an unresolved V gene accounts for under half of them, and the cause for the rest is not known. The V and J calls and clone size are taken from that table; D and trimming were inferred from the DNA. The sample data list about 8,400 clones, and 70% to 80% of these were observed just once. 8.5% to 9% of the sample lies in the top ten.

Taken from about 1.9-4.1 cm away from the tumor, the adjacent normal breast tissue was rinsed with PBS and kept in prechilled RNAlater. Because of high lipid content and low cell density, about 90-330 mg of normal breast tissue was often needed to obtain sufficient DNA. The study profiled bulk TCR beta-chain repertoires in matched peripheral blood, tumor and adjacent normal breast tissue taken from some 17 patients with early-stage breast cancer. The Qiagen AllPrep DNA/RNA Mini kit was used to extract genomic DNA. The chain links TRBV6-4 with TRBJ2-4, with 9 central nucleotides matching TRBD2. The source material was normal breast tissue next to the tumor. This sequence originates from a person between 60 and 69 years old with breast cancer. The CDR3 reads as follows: CASSAGGEENIQYF. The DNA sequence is TGTGCCAGCAGCGCGGGGGGGGAAGAGAACATTCAGTACTTC.